The present TCR beta chain was sequenced within a study of blood T cell repertoires in COVID-19. Study summary: The origin of the acute and convalescent COVID-19 samples was the United States, Italy and Spain. In each case, the material was cDNA or gDNA derived from T cells, B-cell-depleted T cells, or PBMCs.

In the authors' workflow: Cell counts per sample came from amplifying reference gene primers. The table came from immunoSEQ multiplex PCR; TCRdb's copy has only in-frame clones and leaves some out. The D gene and trimming were derived from the DNA, and the V and J assignments and clone size from that table. The repertoire consists of 90,000 to 120,000 clones, with approximately 90% occurring once and the leading ten covering 6.5% to 7%. This CDR3 is 14 amino acids long. Trimming stripped 2 bases from V and 2 bases from J, with 10 bases between. Germline values: CDR1 SGHAT, CDR2 FQNNGV. This clonotype originated in a man between 50 and 59 years old with active or convalescent COVID-19. Sequencing was performed on peripheral blood. The chain links TRBV11-2 to TRBJ2-7; the D is unclear. The CDR3 coding sequence is TGTGCCAGCAGCTTAAGAGTCGTCCCCTACGAGCAGTACTTC. It specifies CASSLRVVPYEQYF. Variable domain in full (rest from reference TRBV11-2 and TRBJ2-7): EAGVAQSPRYKIIEKRQSVAFWCNPISGHATLYWYQQILGQGPKLLIQFQNNGVVDDSQLPKDRFSAERLKGVDSTLKIQPAKLEDSAVYLCASSLRVVPYEQYFGPGTRLTVT.